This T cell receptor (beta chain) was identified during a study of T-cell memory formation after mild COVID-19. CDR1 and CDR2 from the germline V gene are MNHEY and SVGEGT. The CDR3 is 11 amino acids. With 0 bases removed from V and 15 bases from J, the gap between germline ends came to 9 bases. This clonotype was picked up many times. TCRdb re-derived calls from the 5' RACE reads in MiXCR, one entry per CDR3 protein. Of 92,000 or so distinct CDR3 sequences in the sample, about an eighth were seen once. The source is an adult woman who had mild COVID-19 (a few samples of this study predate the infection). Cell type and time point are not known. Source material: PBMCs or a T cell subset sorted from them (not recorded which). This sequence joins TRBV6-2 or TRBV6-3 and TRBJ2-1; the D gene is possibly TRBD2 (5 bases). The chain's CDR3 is CASSYSWELFF. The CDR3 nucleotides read TGTGCCAGCAGTTACTCGTGGGAGTTGTTCTTC.